Listed below are T cell receptor beta chains from one sample, sequenced in a study of CD8 T cells in Susac syndrome. MiXCR, run by TCRdb on the immunoSEQ multiplex PCR reads, gives a single entry per CDR3 protein. The sample has hundreds of thousands of distinct CDR3 sequences, approximately 94% seen once. Sequencing used CD4+ T cells from PBMCs. The receptor source for this set is a human donor with Susac syndrome. The CDR3 runs from the conserved cysteine through the conserved F or W. The D gene is left open where the match is weak. Not every row has a clone size; where given, it reads once, few, many or a size class.

TRBV7-9	-	14	TRBJ1-5	few	TGTGCCAGCAGTTTGGGCCAGGGCAATCAGCCCCAGCATTTT	CASSLGQGNQPQHF
TRBV5-1	TRBD2	14	TRBJ2-7	-	TGCGCCAGCTCCCGGGGGGTTGAAAACTACGAGCAGTACTTC	CASSRGVENYEQYF
TRBV4-1	TRBD1	13	TRBJ1-4	-	TGCGCCAGCAGCCAGGCGGACAGGGCAAAACTGTTTTTT	CASSQADRAKLFF
TRBV30	-	13	TRBJ1-3	-	TGTGCCTGGAAGAAGAAGGTTGGAAACACCATATATTTT	CAWKKKVGNTIYF
TRBV20-1	-	15	TRBJ1-1	-	TGCAGTGCTCAGAGGCCCGGGACAATAGGCACTGAAGCTTTCTTT	CSAQRPGTIGTEAFF
TRBV20-1	TRBD1	15	TRBJ1-1	once	TGCAGTGCTCTTCATGCACAGGGGGCGGTAACTGAAGCTTTCTTT	CSALHAQGAVTEAFF
TRBV6-1	-	16	TRBJ2-1	-	TGTGCCAGCAGCCACGGGGCTAGCCCGTCCTACAATGAGCAGTTCTTC	CASSHGASPSYNEQFF
TRBV29-1	TRBD1	15	TRBJ1-5	-	TGCAGCGCTACTACAGGGGTCGCGGGCAATCAGCCCCAGCATTTT	CSATTGVAGNQPQHF
TRBV9	-	13	TRBJ1-1	-	TGTGTCAGCAGCGTAGGAGCGAACACTGAAGCTTTCTTT	CVSSVGANTEAFF
TRBV4-3	TRBD1	16	TRBJ1-2	-	TGCGCCAGCAGCCAATCCCGGGGGGACAGCTATTATGGCTACACCTTC	CASSQSRGDSYYGYTF
TRBV29-1	-	12	TRBJ1-1	-	TGCAGCTTCGACGGAGAGAACACTGAAGCTTTCTTT	CSFDGENTEAFF
TRBV7-6	TRBD1	15	TRBJ1-4	-	TGTGCCAGCAGCTTAAGGACAGGGCCTAATGAAAAACTGTTTTTT	CASSLRTGPNEKLFF
TRBV30	-	12	TRBJ1-1	-	TGTGCCTGGAGTCCGGGGGGGTTTAGAGCTTTCTTT	CAWSPGGFRAFF
TRBV5-1	TRBD1	14	TRBJ2-7	few	TGTGCCAGCAGTTCGGGGACAGGGGGCTACGAGCAGTACTTC	CASSSGTGGYEQYF
TRBV15	-	14	TRBJ2-7	-	TGTGCCACCAGCAGAGCCAGGGCCGGCCACGAGCAGTACTTC	CATSRARAGHEQYF
TRBV30	TRBD2	14	TRBJ2-3	-	TGTGCCTGGAGTGTCAGCGGGGGGGCCGAGGCGCAGTATTTT	CAWSVSGGAEAQYF
TRBV6-5	-	13	TRBJ1-6	-	TGTGCCAGCAGCAACCCATTTATATCACCCCTCCACTTT	CASSNPFISPLHF
TRBV20-1	TRBD2	10	TRBJ2-7	-	TGCAGCGCTCACAGCGGGGGGCAGTACTTC	CSAHSGGQYF
TRBV7-6	-	16	TRBJ2-3	once	TGTGCCAGCAGCTTAGGCGCAGGGACTAGCACAGATACGCAGTATTTT	CASSLGAGTSTDTQYF
TRBV7-4	-	15	TRBJ1-3	-	TGTGCCAGCAGCTTCGTGGACAGCTCTGGAAACACCATATATTTT	CASSFVDSSGNTIYF
TRBV6-5	TRBD1	13	TRBJ1-5	-	TGTGCCAGCAGTTACGGGGACAGGGCGCCCCAGCATTTT	CASSYGDRAPQHF
TRBV24-1	-	11	TRBJ2-5	-	TGTGCCACCAGTGATACTGAGACCCAGTACTTC	CATSDTETQYF
TRBV21-1	-	17	TRBJ2-7	-	TGTGCCAGCAGCAAATCCCTTACCCTACCTTCCCGGGGCGAGCAGTACTTC	CASSKSLTLPSRGEQYF
TRBV5-1	TRBD2	15	TRBJ2-1	-	TGCGCCAGCAGCCCGGGACTAGCGGGGGACCCGGCGGAGTTCTTC	CASSPGLAGDPAEFF
TRBV4-3	-	13	TRBJ2-2	-	TGCGCCAGCAGCCAAGATCTAGGCGGGGAGCTGTTTTTT	CASSQDLGGELFF
TRBV12-3/TRBV12-4	TRBD2	13	TRBJ2-1	-	TGTGCCAGCAGTTTTGGGACTAACAATGAGCAGTTCTTC	CASSFGTNNEQFF
TRBV30	TRBD1	15	TRBJ1-2	-	TGTGCCTGGAGTTCCCGACAGGGGGCTTACTATGGCTACACCTTC	CAWSSRQGAYYGYTF
TRBV24-1	-	11	TRBJ2-3	-	TGTGCCACCTCCTGGGGCGATACGCAGTATTTT	CATSWGDTQYF
TRBV5-4	-	15	TRBJ1-1	-	TGTGCCAGCAGCATACCAGGGGCTGGGGACACTGAAGCTTTCTTT	CASSIPGAGDTEAFF
TRBV12-3/TRBV12-4	-	14	TRBJ1-1	-	TGTGCCAGCAGTTTAACGACACTGAACACTGAAGCTTTCTTT	CASSLTTLNTEAFF
TRBV5-4	-	16	TRBJ2-6	-	TGTGCCAGCAGCTTGGAACCAGGGACTGGGGCCAACGTCCTGACTTTC	CASSLEPGTGANVLTF
TRBV10-2	-	11	TRBJ2-7	-	TGCGCCAGCAGCGACTACAGGGAGCAGTACTTC	CASSDYREQYF
TRBV7-3	-	14	TRBJ2-3	-	TGTGCCAGCAGCTTAAGGGTAGCACGGGATACGCAGTATTTT	CASSLRVARDTQYF
TRBV30	-	13	TRBJ1-3	-	TGTGCCTGGAGTGGAGGGACTGGAAACACCATATATTTT	CAWSGGTGNTIYF
TRBV9	TRBD2	16	TRBJ2-5	-	TGTGCCAGCAGCGTAGGCCCGACTAGCGGACAAGAGACCCAGTACTTC	CASSVGPTSGQETQYF
TRBV2	-	14	TRBJ2-3	-	TGTGCCAGCAGTGGCAGGGACAGCACAGATACGCAGTATTTT	CASSGRDSTDTQYF
TRBV9	-	13	TRBJ2-3	once	TGTGCCAGCAGCGTAGAACTCCCCGATACGCAGTATTTT	CASSVELPDTQYF
TRBV5-1	TRBD1	13	TRBJ2-7	-	TGCGCCAGCAGCTTGGGGACAGGCTACGAGCAGTACTTC	CASSLGTGYEQYF
TRBV2	-	13	TRBJ1-2	-	TGTGCCAGCAGTCAATCCATGGCACGGGGCTACACCTTC	CASSQSMARGYTF
TRBV28	TRBD1	15	TRBJ1-5	-	TGTGCCAGCAGGAACCGAGGGACAGGGGATCAGCCCCAGCATTTT	CASRNRGTGDQPQHF
TRBV7-9	-	14	TRBJ2-2	-	TGTGCCAGCAGCCACGTAGTGAACACCGGGGAGCTGTTTTTT	CASSHVVNTGELFF
TRBV29-1	TRBD1	15	TRBJ2-1	-	TGCAGCGTCGAACAGTCGGGACAGGGTTTTGGGGAGCAGTTCTTC	CSVEQSGQGFGEQFF
TRBV2	-	15	TRBJ2-5	-	TGTGCCAGCAACCTTGACAGCCAGTCGATGGAGACCCAGTACTTC	CASNLDSQSMETQYF
TRBV6-2/TRBV6-3	-	14	TRBJ1-1	-	TGTGCCAGCACCTACGGGGGCATGGGCACTGAAGCTTTCTTT	CASTYGGMGTEAFF
TRBV2	-	13	TRBJ2-5	-	TGTGCCAGCAGTGAGGGGCCCGGCGAGACCCAGTACTTC	CASSEGPGETQYF
TRBV18	TRBD1	16	TRBJ1-5	-	TGTGCCAGCTCACCACGACACGACAGGGATGGTCAGCCCCAGCATTTT	CASSPRHDRDGQPQHF
TRBV30	-	13	TRBJ1-1	-	TGTGCCTGGACCCCGACAGGATATTCTGAAGCTTTCTTT	CAWTPTGYSEAFF
TRBV7-2	-	15	TRBJ1-5	-	TGTGCCAGCAGCTTACTGGGGACGAACAATCAGCCCCAGCATTTT	CASSLLGTNNQPQHF
TRBV5-1	-	17	TRBJ1-1	-	TGCGCCAGCAGCTTGGCTCTCCTTGTTCGGGGGAAGGTTGAAGCTTTCTTT	CASSLALLVRGKVEAFF
TRBV5-1	TRBD1	14	TRBJ1-5	few	TGCGCCAGCAGCTTGGCAGCAGGGGGACAGCCCCAGCATTTT	CASSLAAGGQPQHF
TRBV3-1	-	15	TRBJ1-6	-	TGTGCCAGCAGCCTAGGATGGGGGGATAATTCACCCCTCCACTTT	CASSLGWGDNSPLHF
TRBV10-3	-	16	TRBJ1-3	-	TGTGCCATCGCATCGTCGGACGCGAGCTCTGGAAACACCATATATTTT	CAIASSDASSGNTIYF